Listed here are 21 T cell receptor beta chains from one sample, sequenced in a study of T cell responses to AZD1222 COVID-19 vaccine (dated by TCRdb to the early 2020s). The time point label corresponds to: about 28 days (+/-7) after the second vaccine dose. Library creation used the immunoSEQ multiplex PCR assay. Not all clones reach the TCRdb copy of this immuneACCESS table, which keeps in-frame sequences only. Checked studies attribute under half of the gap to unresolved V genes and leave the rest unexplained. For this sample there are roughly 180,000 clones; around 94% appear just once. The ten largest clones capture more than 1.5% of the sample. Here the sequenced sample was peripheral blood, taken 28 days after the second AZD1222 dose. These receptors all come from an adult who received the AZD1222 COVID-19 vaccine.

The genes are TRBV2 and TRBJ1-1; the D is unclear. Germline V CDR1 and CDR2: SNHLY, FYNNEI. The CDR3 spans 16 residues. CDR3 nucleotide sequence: TGTGAAACCCCTCGTTTGCTCTCGACGGGCAACACTGAAGCTTTCTTT. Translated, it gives CETPRLLSTGNTEAFF.

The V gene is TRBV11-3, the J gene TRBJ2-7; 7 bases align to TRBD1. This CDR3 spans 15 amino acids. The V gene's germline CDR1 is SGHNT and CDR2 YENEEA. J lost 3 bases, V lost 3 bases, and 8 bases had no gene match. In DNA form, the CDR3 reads TGTGCCAGCAGCTTTACGGGGACAGATCTCTACGAGCAGTACTTC. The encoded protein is CASSFTGTDLYEQYF.

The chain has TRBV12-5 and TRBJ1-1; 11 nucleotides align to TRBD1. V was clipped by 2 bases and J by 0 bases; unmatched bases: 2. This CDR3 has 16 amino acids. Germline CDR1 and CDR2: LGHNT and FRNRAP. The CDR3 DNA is TGTGCTAGTGGTTTGAGGACAGGGGGCTTGAACACTGAAGCTTTCTTT. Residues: CASGLRTGGLNTEAFF.

The DNA of the CDR3 is TGTGCCAGCAGCGTAGAACCGGGGCCGGGGGGAAACACCATATATTTT. It encodes CASSVEPGPGGNTIYF. V and J are TRBV9 and TRBJ1-3; possible D gene TRBD1, 5 bases. CDR3 length: 16 amino acids. V lost 0 bases to trimming and J lost 4 bases, with 14 bases between them. CDR1 is SGDLS and CDR2 is YYNGEE in the germline V gene.

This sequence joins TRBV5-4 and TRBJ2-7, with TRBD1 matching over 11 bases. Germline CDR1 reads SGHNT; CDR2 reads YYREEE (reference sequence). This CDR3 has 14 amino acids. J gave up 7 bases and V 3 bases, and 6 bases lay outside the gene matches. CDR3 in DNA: TGTGCCAGCAGCTATGGACAGGGGGCTAGAGAGCAGTACTTC. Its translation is CASSYGQGAREQYF. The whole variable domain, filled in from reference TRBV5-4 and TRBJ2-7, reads ETGVTQSPTHLIKTRGQQVTLRCSSQSGHNTVSWYQQALGQGPQFIFQYYREEENGRGNFPPRFSGLQFPNYSSELNVNALELDDSALYLCASSYGQGAREQYFGPGTRLTVT.

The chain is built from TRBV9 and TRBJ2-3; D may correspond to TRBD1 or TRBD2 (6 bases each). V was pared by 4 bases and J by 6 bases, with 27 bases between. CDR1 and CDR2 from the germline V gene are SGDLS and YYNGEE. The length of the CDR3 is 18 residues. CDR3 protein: CASSSPRTLTGAPDTQYF. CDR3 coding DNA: TGTGCCAGCAGCTCCCCACGGACACTAACGGGGGCTCCGGATACGCAGTATTTT.

The CDR3, as DNA: TGTGCCAGTAGTCGGACCGGTAGGTCGATGCAGCCCCAGCATTTT. Encoded protein: CASSRTGRSMQPQHF. The chain links TRBV19 to TRBJ1-5; D is uncertain. The CDR3 consists of 15 residues. V was shortened by 5 bases and J by 7 bases, with 18 bases between the two germline ends. CDR1 is LNHDA and CDR2 is SQIVND in the germline V gene (reference sequence).

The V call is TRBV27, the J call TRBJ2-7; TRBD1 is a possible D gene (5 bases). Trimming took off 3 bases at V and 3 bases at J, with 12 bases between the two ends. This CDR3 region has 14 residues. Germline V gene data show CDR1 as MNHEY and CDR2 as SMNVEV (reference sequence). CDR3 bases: TGTGCCAGCAGTTTCAGGACATCAGGCTACGAGCAGTACTTC. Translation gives CASSFRTSGYEQYF.

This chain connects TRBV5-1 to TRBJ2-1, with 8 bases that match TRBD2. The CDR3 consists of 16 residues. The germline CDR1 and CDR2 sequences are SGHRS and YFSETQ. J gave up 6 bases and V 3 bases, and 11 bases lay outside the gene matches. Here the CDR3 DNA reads TGCGCCAGCAGCTCGCGGGAGGTGGGCGAAGGCAATGAGCAGTTCTTC. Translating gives CASSSREVGEGNEQFF.

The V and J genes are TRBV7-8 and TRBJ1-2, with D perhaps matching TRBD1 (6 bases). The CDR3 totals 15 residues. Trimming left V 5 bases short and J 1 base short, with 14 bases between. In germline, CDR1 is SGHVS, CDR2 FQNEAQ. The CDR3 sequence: CASSPRTADNYGYTF. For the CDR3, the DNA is TGTGCCAGCAGCCCGAGGACAGCTGATAACTATGGCTACACCTTC.

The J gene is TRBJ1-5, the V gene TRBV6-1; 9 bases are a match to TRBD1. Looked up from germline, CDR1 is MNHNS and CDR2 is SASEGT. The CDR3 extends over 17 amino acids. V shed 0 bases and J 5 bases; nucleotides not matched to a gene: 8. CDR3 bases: TGTGCCAGCAGTGAAGCCTTCGGACAGGGGCCCGATCAGCCCCAGCATTTT. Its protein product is CASSEAFGQGPDQPQHF.

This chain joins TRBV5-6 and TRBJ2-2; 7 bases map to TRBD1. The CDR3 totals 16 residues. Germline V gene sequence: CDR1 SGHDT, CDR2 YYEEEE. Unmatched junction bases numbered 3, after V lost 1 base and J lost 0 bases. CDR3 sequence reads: CASSLLGQPNTGELFF. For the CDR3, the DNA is TGTGCCAGCAGCTTGTTGGGACAGCCGAACACCGGGGAGCTGTTTTTT.

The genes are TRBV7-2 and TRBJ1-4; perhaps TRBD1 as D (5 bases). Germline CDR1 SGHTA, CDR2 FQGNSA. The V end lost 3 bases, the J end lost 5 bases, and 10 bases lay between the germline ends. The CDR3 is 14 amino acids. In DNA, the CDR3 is TGTGCCAGCAGCTTGGGACGGCTAAATGAAAAACTGTTTTTT. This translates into CASSLGRLNEKLFF.

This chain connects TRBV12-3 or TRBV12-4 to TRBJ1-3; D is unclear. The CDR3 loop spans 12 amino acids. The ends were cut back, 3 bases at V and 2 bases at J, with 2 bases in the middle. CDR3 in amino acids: CASSFPGNTIYF. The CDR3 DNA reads TGTGCCAGCAGTTTCCCTGGAAACACCATATATTTT.

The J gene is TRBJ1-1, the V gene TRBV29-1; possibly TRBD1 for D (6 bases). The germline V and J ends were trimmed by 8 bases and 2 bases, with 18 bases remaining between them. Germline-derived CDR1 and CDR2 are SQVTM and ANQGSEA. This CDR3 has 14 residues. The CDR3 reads CSSLASGGNTEAFF. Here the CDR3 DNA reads TGCAGCTCCCTTGCATCCGGGGGCAACACTGAAGCTTTCTTT. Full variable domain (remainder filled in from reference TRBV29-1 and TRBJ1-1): SAVISQKPSRDICQRGTSLTIQCQVDSQVTMMFWYRQQPGQSLTLIATANQGSEATYESGFVIDKFPISRPNLTFSTLTVSNMSPEDSSIYLCSSLASGGNTEAFFGQGTRLTVV.

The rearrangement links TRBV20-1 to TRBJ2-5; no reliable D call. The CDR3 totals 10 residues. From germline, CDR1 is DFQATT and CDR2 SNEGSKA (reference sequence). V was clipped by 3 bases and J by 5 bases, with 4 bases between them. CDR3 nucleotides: TGCAGTGCTAGCGCGGAGACCCAGTACTTC. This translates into CSASAETQYF.

This CDR3 is CASLLAGVNEQFF. CDR3 coding DNA: TGTGCCAGCCTCCTCGCGGGGGTCAATGAGCAGTTCTTC. The J gene is TRBJ2-1, the V gene TRBV28; 7 bases align to TRBD2. CDR1 and CDR2 (germline): MDHEN, SYDVKM. The CDR3 loop spans 13 amino acids. The J segment lost 6 bases and the V segment lost 8 bases, leaving 7 bases of the junction unmatched.

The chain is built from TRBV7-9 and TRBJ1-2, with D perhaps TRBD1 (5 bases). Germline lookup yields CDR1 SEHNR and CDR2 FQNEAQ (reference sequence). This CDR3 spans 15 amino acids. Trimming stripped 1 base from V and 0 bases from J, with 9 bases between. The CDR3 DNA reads TGTGCCAGCAGCTTAGTGAGGGGAGCTAACTATGGCTACACCTTC. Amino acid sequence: CASSLVRGANYGYTF.

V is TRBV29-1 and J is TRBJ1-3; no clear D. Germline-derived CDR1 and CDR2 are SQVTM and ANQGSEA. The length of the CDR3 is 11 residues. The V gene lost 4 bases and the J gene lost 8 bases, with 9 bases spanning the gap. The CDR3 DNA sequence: TGCAGCGTTGTCGGGTCAGACACCATATATTTT. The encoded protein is CSVVGSDTIYF.

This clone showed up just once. The CDR3 is CASSQDGRAPGELFF. The CDR3 bases are TGCGCCAGCAGCCAAGACGGGAGGGCCCCCGGGGAGCTGTTTTTT. The chain is built from TRBV4-1 and TRBJ2-2; 8 bases match TRBD2. CDR3 length: 15 residues. Germline V gene lookup returns CDR1 MGHRA and CDR2 YSYEKL. The V gene end was trimmed by 0 bases and the J gene end by 6 bases; junction bases not matched to a gene: 3.

Written as DNA, the CDR3 is TGTGCCAGCGGTAGCACAGATACGCAGTATTTT. Protein: CASGSTDTQYF. The chain carries TRBV7-6 and TRBJ2-3; D gene ambiguous. In germline, CDR1 is SGHVS, CDR2 FNYEAQ. V was pared by 8 bases and J by 0 bases, with 3 bases between. The CDR3 length is 11 residues.